These 19 T cell receptor beta chains originate from one sample sequenced in a study of blood T cells in healthy people across ages. With a J-beta primer mix and a sample-barcoded 5' primer, a second PCR ran 7 to 11 cycles. TCRdb re-called the 5' RACE reads through MiXCR, storing one row per CDR3 protein. The sample lists hundreds of thousands of distinct CDR3 sequences; about 55% were seen once. What was sequenced was blood. The receptors here all came from a man aged 80 or over in good health.

This clonotype was observed a handful of times. The V call is TRBV2, the J call TRBJ2-3; 7 nucleotides agree with TRBD2. Germline lookup yields CDR1 SNHLY and CDR2 FYNNEI. V lost 6 bases, J lost 0 bases, and 6 bases stayed unmatched. CDR3 length equals 15 residues. CDR3 amino acids: CASSELTSSTDTQYF. The CDR3 bases are TGTGCCAGCAGCGAACTGACTAGCAGCACAGATACGCAGTATTTT.

This clonotype has a handful of counts. The rearrangement links TRBV11-2 to TRBJ2-6, with D tentatively TRBD1 or TRBD2 (6 bases each). Trimming took 6 bases from V and 3 from J, leaving 21 bases between them. The germline CDR1 and CDR2 sequences are SGHAT and FQNNGV. CDR3 size: 18 residues. The CDR3 sequence: CASSQNPWGALGANVLTF. CDR3 DNA: TGTGCCAGCAGTCAAAACCCGTGGGGGGCTCTTGGGGCCAACGTCCTGACTTTC.

Only a few counts were recorded for this clonotype. The CDR3 protein is CASSFPVGAGYSYEQYF. The CDR3 nucleotides are TGTGCCAGCAGTTTTCCAGTTGGGGCGGGTTACTCCTACGAGCAGTACTTC. The chain links TRBV28 to TRBJ2-7, with D perhaps assigned TRBD1 or TRBD2 (5 bases each). Deletions cut 3 bases from V and 0 bases from J, with 18 bases between. The CDR3 runs to 17 residues. Germline V gene data show CDR1 as MDHEN and CDR2 as SYDVKM.

The chain links TRBV9 to TRBJ2-5; TRBD2 matches 9 bases. The CDR3 spans 17 residues. V shed 0 bases, J shed 3 bases, and the junction held 9 bases outside the gene matches. Germline CDR1 reads SGDLS; CDR2 reads YYNGEE. The CDR3 region is CASSVDPAGGLKETQYF. The CDR3 DNA follows: TGTGCCAGCAGCGTAGACCCAGCGGGGGGCTTAAAAGAGACCCAGTACTTC.

The chain has TRBV10-3 and TRBJ2-1; a weak D match, TRBD2 (5 bases). The germline V gene encodes CDR1 ENHRY and CDR2 SYGVKD. V lost 6 bases and J 5 bases, leaving 14 bases between the germline ends. The CDR3 has 14 amino acids. In nucleotides, the CDR3 is TGTGCCATCAGGGAGAGCGGAAATGACAATGAGCAGTTCTTC. Translation gives CAIRESGNDNEQFF.

There are a few counts of this clonotype. The chain joins TRBV12-3 or TRBV12-4 to TRBJ2-7; D not resolved. V was cut by 1 base and J by 0 bases, with 13 bases left in between. The CDR3 covers 16 residues. The CDR3 bases are TGTGCCAGCAGTTTAGAGGTCGGCGCTACCTCCTACGAGCAGTACTTC. Translation gives CASSLEVGATSYEQYF.

This clonotype showed up many times. This chain joins TRBV7-9 and TRBJ2-4, with 8 positions matching TRBD1. Unmatched junction bases numbered 19, after V lost 5 bases and J lost 13 bases. The CDR3 is made up of 16 amino acids. Germline CDR1 is SEHNR and CDR2 is FQNEAQ (reference sequence). CDR3 nucleotides: TGTGCCAGCAGCCCACCTTTCCGGCAGGGGGCAGGGGAGCAGTACTTC. Protein: CASSPPFRQGAGEQYF.

This chain joins TRBV28 and TRBJ1-3, with D uncertain. The V gene's germline CDR1 is MDHEN and CDR2 SYDVKM. The V gene lost 4 bases and the J gene lost 2 bases, with 15 bases spanning the gap. The CDR3 runs to 16 residues. CDR3 bases: TGTGCCAGCAGTTCGCCGGGGATGATAGCTGGAAACACCATATATTTT. As protein: CASSSPGMIAGNTIYF.

The table lists this clonotype with a few counts. The chain links TRBV5-6 to TRBJ2-3, with D possibly matching TRBD2 (6 bases). Germline CDR1 SGHDT, CDR2 YYEEEE. The CDR3 has 15 amino acids. V dropped 4 bases and J dropped 14 bases, with 26 bases sitting between them. The CDR3 nucleotides read TGTGCCAGCAGCCCGGAGGGGAGGAGGCACAGATACGCGTATTTT. It yields the protein CASSPEGRRHRYAYF.

This clonotype has just a few counts. This chain connects TRBV28 to TRBJ1-1; a possible D gene is TRBD1 (5 bases). The CDR3 covers 12 residues. The germline V gene has CDR1 MDHEN and CDR2 SYDVKM. V was clipped by 0 bases and J by 6 bases, with 5 bases between them. The CDR3 sequence is CASSLWGPEAFF. DNA for the CDR3: TGTGCCAGCAGTTTATGGGGGCCTGAAGCTTTCTTT.

The genes are TRBV4-2 and TRBJ2-6, with a tentative D call TRBD2 (5 bases). Germline V lookup: CDR1 LGHNA, CDR2 YNFKEQ. The V end lost 0 bases, the J end lost 0 bases, and 9 bases lay between the germline ends. The CDR3 is made up of 17 amino acids. The CDR3 spells CASSQENRGSGANVLTF. CDR3 DNA sequence: TGTGCCAGCAGCCAAGAAAACCGGGGCTCTGGGGCCAACGTCCTGACTTTC.

The chain is built from TRBV3-1 and TRBJ2-7; D might be TRBD1 (5 bases). The end of the DNA aligns better with TRBJ2-5, so the J call may be wrong. This CDR3 contains 16 residues. CDR1 is LGHDT, CDR2 YNNKEL, per germline (reference sequence). The CDR3 sequence is CASSHGDSWFGETQYF. CDR3 coding DNA: TGTGCCAGCAGCCACGGTGACAGTTGGTTCGGGGAGACCCAGTACTTC.

This clonotype was counted ten times or more. This chain uses TRBV10-2 with TRBJ2-7; D ambiguous. Germline V lookup: CDR1 WSHSY, CDR2 SAAADI. Trimming left V 3 bases short and J 2 bases short, with 5 bases between. The CDR3 is 12 amino acids. This chain's CDR3 is CASSDFPYEQYF. Here the CDR3 DNA reads TGCGCCAGCAGTGATTTCCCCTACGAGCAGTACTTC.

This clonotype was found once. The chain has TRBV10-3 and TRBJ1-1; weak D call: TRBD1 (6 bases). The CDR3 covers 14 residues. CDR1 is ENHRY and CDR2 is SYGVKD in the germline V gene. V gave up 6 bases and J gave up 3 bases, with 14 bases separating them. CDR3 residues: CAIRNRDSDTEAFF. The CDR3 DNA reads as TGTGCCATCAGGAACAGGGATTCGGACACTGAAGCTTTCTTT.

The V and J genes are TRBV18 and TRBJ2-5; TRBD1 might be the D (5 bases). The CDR3 sequence is 15 residues long. Between the trimmed V and J ends, which lost 2 bases and 1 base, there was a span of 11 bases. In germline, CDR1 is KGHSH, CDR2 LQKENI. CDR3 amino acids: CASSPVSQAQETQYF. The CDR3 nucleotides read TGTGCCAGCTCACCAGTTTCACAGGCCCAAGAGACCCAGTACTTC.

The chain uses TRBV28 and TRBJ2-6; 8 bases line up with TRBD1. The length of the CDR3 is 17 residues. The trim removed 6 bases at V and 4 bases at J, leaving 11 bases unmatched. In germline, CDR1 is MDHEN, CDR2 SYDVKM. In nucleotides, the CDR3 is TGTGCCAGCAGCCCCCTTCAGGGGGCGCCAGGGGCCAACGTCCTGACTTTC. Amino acid sequence: CASSPLQGAPGANVLTF. The full variable domain, with the rest looked up from reference TRBV28 and TRBJ2-6, is DVKVTQSSRYLVKRTGEKVFLECVQDMDHENMFWYRQDPGLGLRLIYFSYDVKMKEKGDIPEGYSVSREKKERFSLILESASTNQTSMYLCASSPLQGAPGANVLTFGAGSRLTVL.

The V and J genes are TRBV12-3 or TRBV12-4 and TRBJ2-1; D is perhaps TRBD1 (6 bases). Between the trimmed V and J ends, which lost 3 bases and 4 bases, there was a span of 16 bases. The CDR3 has 16 amino acids. CDR3 sequence: CASSLGAAENYNEQFF. In DNA, the CDR3 is TGTGCCAGCAGTTTGGGGGCAGCGGAGAATTACAATGAGCAGTTCTTC.

The chain employs TRBV20-1 and TRBJ2-5; D may be TRBD2 (5 bases). The V gene lost 3 bases and the J gene lost 11 bases, with 13 bases spanning the gap. In germline, CDR1 is DFQATT, CDR2 SNEGSKA (reference sequence). CDR3 length: 11 residues. CDR3 amino acids: CSASGPEEQYF. The CDR3 DNA reads TGCAGTGCTAGCGGCCCGGAGGAGCAGTACTTC.

This clonotype was observed many times. The J gene is TRBJ2-4, the V gene TRBV6-5; 7 bases align to TRBD1. The CDR3 totals 13 residues. Germline CDR1 reads MNHEY; CDR2 reads SVGAGI. V shed 5 bases and J 8 bases; nucleotides not matched to a gene: 6. CDR3 bases: TGTGCCAGCAGTATGACAGGGCAACACATTCAGTACTTC. As protein: CASSMTGQHIQYF.